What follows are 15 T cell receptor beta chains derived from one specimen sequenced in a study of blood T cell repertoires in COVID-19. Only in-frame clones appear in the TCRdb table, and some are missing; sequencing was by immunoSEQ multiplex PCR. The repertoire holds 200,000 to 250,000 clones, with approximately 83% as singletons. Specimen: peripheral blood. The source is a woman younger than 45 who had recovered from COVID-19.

CDR3 sequence reads: CASSPSEGGTQYF. The DNA of the CDR3 is TGTGCCAGTAGTCCCTCGGAGGGAGGGACCCAGTACTTC. The gene calls are TRBV19 and TRBJ2-5; D possibly corresponds to TRBD2 (6 bases). Germline V gives CDR1 LNHDA, CDR2 SQIVND (reference sequence). The CDR3 extends over 13 amino acids. Trimming took 5 bases from V and 7 from J, leaving 14 bases between them. The full variable domain, in which reference TRBV19 and TRBJ2-5 provide the parts outside the CDR3, is DGGITQSPKYLFRKEGQNVTLSCEQNLNHDAMYWYRQDPGQGLRLIYYSQIVNDFQKGDIAEGYSVSREKKESFPLTVTSAQKNPTAFYLCASSPSEGGTQYFGPGTRLLVL.

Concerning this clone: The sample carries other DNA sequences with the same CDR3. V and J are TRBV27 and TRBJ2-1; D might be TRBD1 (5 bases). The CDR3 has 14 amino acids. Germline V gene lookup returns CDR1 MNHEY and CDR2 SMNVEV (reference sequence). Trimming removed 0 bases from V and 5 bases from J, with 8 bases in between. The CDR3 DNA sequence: TGTGCCAGCAGTTTATCGGGGCTGAACAATGAGCAGTTCTTC. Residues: CASSLSGLNNEQFF.

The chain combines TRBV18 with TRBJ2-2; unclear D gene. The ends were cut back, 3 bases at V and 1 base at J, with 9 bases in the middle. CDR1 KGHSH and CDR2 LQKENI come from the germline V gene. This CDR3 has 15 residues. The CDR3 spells CASSPQSVNTGELFF. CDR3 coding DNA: TGTGCCAGCTCACCCCAGTCCGTGAACACCGGGGAGCTGTTTTTT.

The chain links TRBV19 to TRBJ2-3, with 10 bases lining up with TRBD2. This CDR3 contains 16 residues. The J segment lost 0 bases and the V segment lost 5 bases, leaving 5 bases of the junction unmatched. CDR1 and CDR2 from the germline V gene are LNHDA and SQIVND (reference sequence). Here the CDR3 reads CASSPLAGVSTDTQYF. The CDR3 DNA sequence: TGTGCCAGTAGTCCTCTAGCGGGGGTTAGCACAGATACGCAGTATTTT.

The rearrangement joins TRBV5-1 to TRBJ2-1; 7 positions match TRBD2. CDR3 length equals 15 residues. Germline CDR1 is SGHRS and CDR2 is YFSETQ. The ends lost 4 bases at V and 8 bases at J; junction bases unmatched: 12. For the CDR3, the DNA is TGCGCCAGCAGCGGGGATTGGGGGGGTGTGGATGAGCAGTTCTTC. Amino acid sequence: CASSGDWGGVDEQFF.

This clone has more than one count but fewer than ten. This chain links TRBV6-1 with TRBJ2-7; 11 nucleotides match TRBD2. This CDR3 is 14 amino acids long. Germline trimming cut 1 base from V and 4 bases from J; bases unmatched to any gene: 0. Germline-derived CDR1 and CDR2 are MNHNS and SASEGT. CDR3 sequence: CASSEGLAGYEQYF. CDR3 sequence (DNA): TGTGCCAGCAGTGAAGGACTAGCGGGGTACGAGCAGTACTTC.

The DNA for the CDR3 is TGTGCCAGCAGCCTCACAGGGAGGGATGCTTTCTTT. This sequence encodes CASSLTGRDAFF. The chain recombines TRBV6-5 with TRBJ1-1, with TRBD1 as a possible D gene (6 bases). The V end lost 6 bases, the J end lost 11 bases, and 16 bases lay between the germline ends. CDR3 length: 12 amino acids. CDR1 and CDR2 (germline): MNHEY, SVGAGI.

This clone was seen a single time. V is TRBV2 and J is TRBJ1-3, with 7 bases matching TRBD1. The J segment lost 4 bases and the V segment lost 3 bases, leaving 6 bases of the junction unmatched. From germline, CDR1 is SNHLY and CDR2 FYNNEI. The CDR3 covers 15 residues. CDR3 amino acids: CASSEDRLKGNTIYF. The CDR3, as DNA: TGTGCCAGCAGTGAGGACAGGTTAAAAGGAAACACCATATATTTT.

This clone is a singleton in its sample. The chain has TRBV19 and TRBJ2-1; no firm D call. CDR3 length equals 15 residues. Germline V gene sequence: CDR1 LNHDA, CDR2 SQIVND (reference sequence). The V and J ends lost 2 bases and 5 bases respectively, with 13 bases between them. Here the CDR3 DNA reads TGTGCCAGTAGTATAAGCCACTTACTCAACAATGAGCAGTTCTTC. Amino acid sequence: CASSISHLLNNEQFF.

The chain's CDR3 is CASSLEGTWVGQFF. CDR3 nucleotides: TGTGCCAGCAGCTTAGAGGGCACCTGGGTAGGGCAGTTCTTC. V usage is TRBV7-3 and J usage is TRBJ2-1; possibly TRBD2 for D (5 bases). The V end lost 2 bases, the J end lost 12 bases, and 17 bases lay between the germline ends. The CDR3 is made up of 14 amino acids. Germline V gives CDR1 SGHTA, CDR2 FQGTGA. The full variable domain, completed using reference TRBV7-3 and TRBJ2-1, is GAGVSQTPSNKVTEKGKYVELRCDPISGHTALYWYRQSLGQGPEFLIYFQGTGAADDSGLPNDRFFAVRPEGSVSTLKIQRTERGDSAVYLCASSLEGTWVGQFFGPGTRLTVL.

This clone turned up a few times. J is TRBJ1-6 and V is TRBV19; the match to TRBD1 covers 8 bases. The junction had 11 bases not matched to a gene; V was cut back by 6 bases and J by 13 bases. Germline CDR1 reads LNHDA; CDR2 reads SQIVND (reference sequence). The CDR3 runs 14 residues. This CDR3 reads CASRTTGGRAPLHF. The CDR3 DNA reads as TGTGCCAGTAGGACTACAGGGGGGCGCGCTCCCCTCCACTTT.

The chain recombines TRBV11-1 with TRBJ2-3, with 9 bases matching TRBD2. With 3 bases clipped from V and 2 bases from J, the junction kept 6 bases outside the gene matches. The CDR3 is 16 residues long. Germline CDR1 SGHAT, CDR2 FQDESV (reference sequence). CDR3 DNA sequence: TGTGCCAGCAGCTTGAACCTAGCGGGGTACACAGATACGCAGTATTTT. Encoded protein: CASSLNLAGYTDTQYF.

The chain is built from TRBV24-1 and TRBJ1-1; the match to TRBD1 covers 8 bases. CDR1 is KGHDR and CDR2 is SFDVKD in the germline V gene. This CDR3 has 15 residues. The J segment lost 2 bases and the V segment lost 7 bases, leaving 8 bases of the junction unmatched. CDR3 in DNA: TGTGCCACCAGACTTCCGGGACAGGTCAACACTGAAGCTTTCTTT. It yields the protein CATRLPGQVNTEAFF.

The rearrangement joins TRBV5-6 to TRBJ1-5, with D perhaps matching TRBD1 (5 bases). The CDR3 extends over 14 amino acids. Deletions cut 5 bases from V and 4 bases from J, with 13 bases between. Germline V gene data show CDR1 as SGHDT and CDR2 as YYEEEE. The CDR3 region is CASSLRGYNQPQHF. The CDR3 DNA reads TGTGCCAGCAGTCTGCGGGGCTATAATCAGCCCCAGCATTTT.

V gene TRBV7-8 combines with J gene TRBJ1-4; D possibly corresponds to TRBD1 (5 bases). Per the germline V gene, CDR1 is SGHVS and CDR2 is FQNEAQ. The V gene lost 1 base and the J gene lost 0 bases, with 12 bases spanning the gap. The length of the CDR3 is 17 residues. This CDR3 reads CASSLGGRVATNEKLFF. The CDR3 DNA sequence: TGTGCCAGCAGCTTAGGGGGCAGGGTCGCAACTAATGAAAAACTGTTTTTT.